A single sample is the source of the 11 T cell receptor beta chains below, sequenced in a study of regulatory T cells in long-lasting Graves disease. Arm-PCR of CDR3 regions and iRepertoire HTBI primers were used to build TCR beta libraries. MiXCR, applied by TCRdb to the multiplex PCR reads, yields one record per CDR3 protein. The sample contains just over 600,000 distinct CDR3 sequences, approximately 15% of which appear only once. Time point here: newly diagnosed GD, antithyroid drugs for less than 3 months. Construction of the TCR library relied on RNA isolated from PBMCs. This sample also appeared in a second study, on T cells in Graves' hyperthyroidism and ophthalmopathy.

Sequenced material: peripheral blood mononuclear cells (PBMCs), taken at new diagnosis, from a patient treated with antithyroid drugs. All receptors come from a woman in her 30s with Graves disease.

This clonotype was picked up a small number of times. J is TRBJ2-3 and V is TRBV15; weak D call: TRBD2 (6 bases). Per germline, CDR1 LNHNV and CDR2 YYDKDF (reference sequence). The length of the CDR3 is 18 residues. V lost 0 bases, J lost 1 base, and 17 bases lay in between. The CDR3 bases are TGTGCCACCAGCAGAGATTTAAGGACTATGTACGGCACAGATACGCAGTATTTT. Translating gives CATSRDLRTMYGTDTQYF.

This clonotype was found many times. The chain carries TRBV29-1 and TRBJ1-5; 12 nucleotides agree with TRBD1. Germline V gene data show CDR1 as SQVTM and CDR2 as ANQGSEA. This CDR3 region has 14 residues. Trimming at V came to 6 bases and at J to 5 bases, leaving 5 bases not matched to a gene. CDR3: CSVPGQGADQPQHF. The CDR3 DNA is TGCAGCGTACCGGGACAGGGGGCTGATCAGCCCCAGCATTTT.

This clonotype was found many times. This rearrangement joins TRBV5-1 to TRBJ2-1, with TRBD2 matching over 8 bases. The CDR3 is 16 amino acids. Germline CDR1 is SGHRS and CDR2 is YFSETQ. The V and J ends lost 4 bases and 4 bases, in that order; junction bases with no gene match: 10. CDR3 bases: TGCGCCAGCAGCCTACGAGCGGGAGCGTCGTACAATGAGCAGTTCTTC. This encodes CASSLRAGASYNEQFF.

There are many counts of this clonotype. The chain combines TRBV28 with TRBJ2-7; D call uncertain. The ends were cut back, 7 bases at V and 3 bases at J, with 16 bases in the middle. Germline-derived CDR1 and CDR2 are MDHEN and SYDVKM. There are 14 residues in the CDR3. The CDR3: CASNQRNEDYEQYF. CDR3 DNA sequence: TGTGCCAGCAACCAGCGCAATGAGGACTACGAGCAGTACTTC.

This clonotype was detected only a few times. This rearrangement joins TRBV3-1 to TRBJ2-5; 9 bases agree with TRBD1. J was trimmed by 5 bases and V by 3 bases; bases with no gene match: 4. CDR1 LGHDT and CDR2 YNNKEL come from the germline V gene (reference sequence). The CDR3 sequence is 14 residues long. DNA for the CDR3: TGTGCCAGCAGCCATGGGACAGGGATGGAGACCCAGTACTTC. Protein sequence: CASSHGTGMETQYF.

This clonotype was seen at least ten times. The chain recombines TRBV20-1 with TRBJ2-5; D is unclear. CDR1 is DFQATT and CDR2 is SNEGSKA in the germline V gene (reference sequence). V lost 2 bases to trimming and J lost 1 base, with 8 bases between them. The CDR3 is made up of 13 amino acids. The CDR3: CSARKASQETQYF. CDR3 DNA sequence: TGCAGTGCTAGAAAAGCGAGCCAAGAGACCCAGTACTTC.

A word on this clonotype: This could be a read error, since a much larger clone is one nucleotide away. In DNA form, the CDR3 reads TGTGCCGGCGGCGGCGAGCAGTTCTTC. Amino acids: CAGGGEQFF. The chain links TRBV28 to TRBJ2-1; D gene unclear. The ends were cut back, 11 bases at V and 10 bases at J, with 9 bases in the middle. Per germline, CDR1 MDHEN and CDR2 SYDVKM. This CDR3 comprises 9 residues.

There are a few counts of this clonotype. This sequence joins TRBV20-1 and TRBJ1-5; a weak D match, TRBD1 (5 bases). Trimming cost V 0 bases and J 4 bases, with 13 bases left between them. Germline CDR1 reads DFQATT; CDR2 reads SNEGSKA (reference sequence). The CDR3 loop spans 15 amino acids. The CDR3 DNA is TGCAGTGCTAGAGACGGGGGGGTCTTAAATCAGCCCCAGCATTTT. Protein product: CSARDGGVLNQPQHF.

This clonotype was counted only a few times. The chain carries TRBV7-6 and TRBJ2-2; 8 nucleotides align to TRBD2. Germline V gives CDR1 SGHVS, CDR2 FNYEAQ. V trimming: 3 bases; J trimming: 5 bases; junction bases outside the gene matches: 11. The CDR3 contains 17 residues. The CDR3 nucleotides are TGTGCCAGCAGCTTCCCTGGGATAGCGGGAAATACCGGGGAGCTGTTTTTT. Translating it yields CASSFPGIAGNTGELFF.

This rearrangement joins TRBV6-1 to TRBJ2-1; possibly TRBD2 for D (6 bases). This CDR3 region has 17 residues. Germline-derived CDR1 and CDR2 are MNHNS and SASEGT. V gave up 1 base and J gave up 0 bases, with 13 bases separating them. CDR3 sequence (DNA): TGTGCCAGCAGTGAAGGGGGAGCGGGCAGCTCCTACAATGAGCAGTTCTTC. This codes for CASSEGGAGSSYNEQFF.

This clonotype has at least ten counts. This chain links TRBV28 with TRBJ2-7; 10 bases line up with TRBD1. The V gene end was trimmed by 6 bases and the J gene end by 4 bases; junction bases not matched to a gene: 9. CDR3 size: 15 residues. Germline V gives CDR1 MDHEN, CDR2 SYDVKM. In DNA, the CDR3 is TGTGCCAGCAGAGGGGGGGGGACAGGGGTATACGAGCAGTACTTC. It translates to CASRGGGTGVYEQYF. Full variable domain (outside the CDR3, taken from reference TRBV28 and TRBJ2-7): DVKVTQSSRYLVKRTGEKVFLECVQDMDHENMFWYRQDPGLGLRLIYFSYDVKMKEKGDIPEGYSVSREKKERFSLILESASTNQTSMYLCASRGGGTGVYEQYFGPGTRLTVT.